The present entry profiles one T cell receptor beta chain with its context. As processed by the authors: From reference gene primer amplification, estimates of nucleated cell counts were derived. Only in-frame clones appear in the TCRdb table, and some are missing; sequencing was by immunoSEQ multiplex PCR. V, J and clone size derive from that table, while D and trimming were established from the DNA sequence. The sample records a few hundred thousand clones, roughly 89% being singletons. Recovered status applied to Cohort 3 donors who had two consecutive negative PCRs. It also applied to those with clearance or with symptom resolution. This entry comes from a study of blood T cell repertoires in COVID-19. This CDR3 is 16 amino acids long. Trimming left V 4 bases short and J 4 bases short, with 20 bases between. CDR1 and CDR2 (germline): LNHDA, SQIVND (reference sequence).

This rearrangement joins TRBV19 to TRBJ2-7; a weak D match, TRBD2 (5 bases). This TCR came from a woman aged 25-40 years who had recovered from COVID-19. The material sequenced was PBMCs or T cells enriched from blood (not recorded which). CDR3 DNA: TGTGCCAGTAGTACCTCTCGCCGGCTGGGAGAATACGAGCAGTACTTC. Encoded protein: CASSTSRRLGEYEQYF.